The clone carrying this TCR beta chain is medium-sized in the sample. Its specificity is unknown. These data belong to a study of vaccination and CD4 T cells after COVID-19. This sample's treatment: roughly 10-day PBMC culture with coronavirus spike peptide pools or control peptides (ViraFEST assay). CD4+ T-cell collection from the unexposed donor predated the COVID-19 pandemic (2011-2018). With the Oncomine TCR Beta short-read assay, DNA from cultured CD4+ T cells was sequenced. From the PCR reads, TCRdb called clonotypes with MiXCR, one entry per CDR3 protein. This sample has about 7,000 distinct CDR3 sequences, with roughly 34% found just once. J gave up 7 bases and V 6 bases, and 8 bases lay outside the gene matches. This CDR3 spans 12 amino acids. Germline values: CDR1 DFQATT, CDR2 SNEGSKA (reference sequence).

The specimen was CD4+ T cells from blood, cultured in vitro. The sequence came from a human donor in good health. The chain links TRBV20-1 to TRBJ1-2; 7 positions agree with TRBD1. CDR3 amino acids: CSAPTGYGGYTF. CDR3 coding DNA: TGCAGTGCCCCGACAGGGTACGGTGGCTACACCTTC.